The source of this T cell receptor beta chain is a study of identifying expanded T cells in peripheral blood (dated by TCRdb to the late 2010s). For the wider study: Four technical replicates, made by sequencing separate aliquots from the same pool of genomic DNA, were compared pairwise. Beyond this particular receptor, the publication reports: The binomial model flagged about 1.2 differentially abundant clones between technical replicates, compared with roughly 17 over approximately 2 weeks and 19 over four weeks. The authors expected biological variance in healthy repertoires might increase further over much longer intervals such as months to years. Variance in clone template counts between two-week samples significantly increased with total template count across all healthy donors. Across all healthy-donor time intervals, the beta-binomial model significantly cut both the number of clones called differentially abundant and the false-positive rate.

During the collection period, no infections or other immune events were recorded for the healthy donors. Blood repertoires from healthy donors were used as a training cohort for calibrating time-dependent variance in a beta-binomial model of differential abundance of T-cell clones. The training cohort was composed of roughly ten healthy donors, 3 female and 7 male. Donor ages ranged from 29 to 64 years, with an average of approximately 43 years. Whole blood, obtained from a commercial supplier, was collected from each healthy donor at three time points spaced roughly 2 weeks apart. For immunosequencing, genomic DNA was extracted from whole blood that had not been sorted. A remark on this clone: Its specific antigen is unknown. Base qualities are missing; no much larger clone stands one base away.

At the junction V is shortened by 5 bases and J by 5 bases, with 13 bases in between. From the germline V gene, CDR1 is MNHEY and CDR2 is SVGAGI. Including cysteine and phenylalanine, the CDR3 has 14 amino acids. The kept DNA is CDR3 alone, 42 bases in frame from the first base. The immunoSEQ Assay, which uses bias-controlled multiplex PCR amplification of genomic DNA, was used to profile TCRbeta CDR3 regions. The paper's data handling went like this. To quantify the absolute abundance of each unique TCRbeta CDR3 region, the sequences were collapsed and filtered. Two models were used to test differential abundance: a binomial model (Fisher-equivalent) and a beta-binomial model that adds time-dependent variance fitted from healthy donors. Clones with fewer than 5 combined templates were removed, and a clone was called differentially abundant if the clone's Benjamini-Hochberg FDR was below 0.01. The form v = (b*log(k)+a)^2 was used to model beta-binomial variance as a function of total template count across the two samples. The immuneACCESS repertoire file appears here via TCRdb, limited to in-frame rearrangements. These files lack a portion of the clones; in checked studies, under half of the deficit traces to unresolved V genes, and the cause of the others is not known. That table gives V, J and clone size, and the DNA gave D and trimming. This sample has about 80,000 clones in its table, and 85% to 90% of those were observed once. The ten biggest clones cover under 20% of the sample.

The sequence links TRBV6-5 to TRBJ2-1; TRBD2 could be the D gene, as 7 bases match. What was sequenced was blood. The source is a person aged 18-70 years in good health. The CDR3 region has the sequence CASSRGAVDNEQFF. The DNA is TGTGCCAGCAGTCGGGGGGCCGTGGACAATGAGCAGTTCTTC.